These 10 T cell receptor beta chains came from one sample sequenced in a study of T-cell reconstitution after alpha-beta-depleted transplantation in children (dated by TCRdb to the mid-2010s). Library preparation was by PCR. Sequencing relied on an Illumina HiSeq 2500. To normalize quantification of the TCRbeta repertoire, the TCR libraries were built with molecular barcoding that relied on unique molecular identifiers. The public reads were run again by TCRdb, first through fastp at Q25 and then through MiXCR, and only productive beta chains were kept. Here each entry gathers all rows of one CDR3 protein and keeps the most common genes and DNA. This sample gives around 400,000 distinct CDR3 sequences in total; under 13% of them show up just once. The ten largest account for 4.5% to 7% of the sample. This specimen was PBMCs from the stem cell graft donor, taken from the stem cell graft. These receptors all come from a human donor who donated a stem cell graft to a child with acute myeloid leukemia.

This clonotype has just a few counts. The J gene is TRBJ2-3, the V gene TRBV20-1; 14 positions match TRBD2. Germline-derived CDR1 and CDR2 are DFQATT and SNEGSKA (reference sequence). J gave up 1 base and V 1 base, and 4 bases lay outside the gene matches. The CDR3 is made up of 17 amino acids. For the CDR3, the DNA is TGCAGTGCTAGAGGACTAGCGGGGGGGCAAGGCACAGATACGCAGTATTTT. Amino acid sequence: CSARGLAGGQGTDTQYF.

The chain uses TRBV10-3 and TRBJ1-3, with D unclear. The ends were cut back, 5 bases at V and 1 base at J, with 15 bases in the middle. The CDR3 contains 16 residues. Germline CDR1 and CDR2: ENHRY and SYGVKD. CDR3 nucleotide sequence: TGTGCCATCAGTCAGCTAGCGGTGGGGTCTGGAAACACCATATATTTT. Translating gives CAISQLAVGSGNTIYF.

This clonotype was picked up many times. The chain recombines TRBV12-3 or TRBV12-4 with TRBJ2-1; D not certain. The CDR3 spans 13 residues. V was pared by 7 bases and J by 2 bases, with 9 bases between. The DNA of the CDR3 is TGTGCCAGCATGGGAACTACCTACAATGAGCAGTTCTTC. This gives the protein CASMGTTYNEQFF.

This clonotype was picked up a small number of times. This chain connects TRBV5-6 to TRBJ2-7; 7 bases match TRBD1. Germline CDR1 is SGHDT and CDR2 is YYEEEE. V dropped 0 bases and J dropped 0; count of bases not matched to a gene: 6. This CDR3 comprises 16 residues. The CDR3 bases are TGTGCCAGCAGCTTGGCAGGACAGGTGGGCTCCTACGAGCAGTACTTC. Protein sequence: CASSLAGQVGSYEQYF.

This clonotype was detected many times. V gene TRBV5-1 combines with J gene TRBJ2-5, with a weak D call TRBD1 (5 bases). V was pared by 0 bases and J by 1 base, with 7 bases between. This CDR3 is 14 amino acids long. Germline V gene sequence: CDR1 SGHRS, CDR2 YFSETQ. CDR3 nucleotides: TGCGCCAGCAGCTTGGCAGGGTTCCAAGAGACCCAGTACTTC. This encodes CASSLAGFQETQYF.

This clonotype has at least ten counts. The J gene is TRBJ1-6, the V gene TRBV4-2; D gene uncertain. This CDR3 has 20 residues. Germline values: CDR1 LGHNA, CDR2 YNFKEQ. Trimming shortened V by 0 bases and J by 0 bases, and 18 bases separated the two germline ends. The CDR3, as DNA: TGTGCCAGCAGCCAAGATTATGGCGGGATCGTGGGCTCCTATAATTCACCCCTCCACTTT. Translating it yields CASSQDYGGIVGSYNSPLHF.

This clonotype was seen more than once but under ten times. The chain recombines TRBV20-1 with TRBJ2-1; D gene uncertain. The CDR3 is 10 residues long. The V and J ends lost 5 bases and 6 bases respectively, with 5 bases between them. Per germline, CDR1 DFQATT and CDR2 SNEGSKA (reference sequence). DNA of the CDR3: TGCAGTGCTGCCCCCAATGAGCAGTTCTTC. Translation: CSAAPNEQFF.

This clonotype was counted a few times. The chain recombines TRBV2 with TRBJ2-3; D not resolved. The CDR3 sequence is 15 residues long. Trimming left V 1 base short and J 4 bases short, with 12 bases between. Germline lookup yields CDR1 SNHLY and CDR2 FYNNEI. The CDR3 region has the DNA TGTGCCAGCAGTGAAGATGCAGGCGGAGCAGATACGCAGTATTTT. The encoded protein is CASSEDAGGADTQYF.

In this sample, this clonotype turned up a few times. The J gene is TRBJ1-6, the V gene TRBV11-2; D remains unclear. The CDR3 is made up of 14 amino acids. Between the trimmed V and J ends, which lost 1 base and 5 bases, there was a span of 6 bases. The germline V gene has CDR1 SGHAT and CDR2 FQNNGV. The CDR3 reads CASSLAQNNSPLHF. The CDR3 region has the DNA TGTGCCAGCAGCTTAGCACAGAATAATTCACCCCTCCACTTT.

The V gene is TRBV6-1, the J gene TRBJ1-1; D gene uncertain. This CDR3 contains 15 residues. Trimming shortened V by 7 bases and J by 1 base, and 16 bases separated the two germline ends. Per germline, CDR1 MNHNS and CDR2 SASEGT. CDR3 in DNA: TGTGCCAGCAACCTCAGGCCGGAGCCGAACACTGAAGCTTTCTTT. This gives the protein CASNLRPEPNTEAFF.